This entry features one T cell receptor beta chain sequence. The CDR3 length is 15 residues. Germline-derived CDR1 and CDR2 are SGDLS and YYNGEE. V was clipped by 3 bases and J by 2 bases, with 12 bases between them. The protocol was immunoSEQ multiplex PCR, while the TCRdb copy is restricted to in-frame clones and leaves out a portion. Of a few hundred thousand clones in the sample, 87% were seen once. This sample was taken from a study of blood T cell repertoires in COVID-19. Recruits, aged roughly 18 to 95 years, lived in 20 to 30 US areas. Participants' own reports of clinical history determined their cohort assignment. Donors in Cohort 3 who had recovered were those with two negative PCRs, healthcare professional clearance, or resolution of their symptoms.

Sequenced sample: PBMCs or T cells enriched from blood (not recorded which). The chain recombines TRBV9 with TRBJ1-3, with D tentatively TRBD1 (6 bases). This sequence originates from a woman aged 18-29 years who had recovered from COVID-19. CDR3 region: CASSANPGAGNTIYF. The CDR3 DNA follows: TGTGCCAGCAGCGCGAACCCAGGGGCTGGAAACACCATATATTTT.